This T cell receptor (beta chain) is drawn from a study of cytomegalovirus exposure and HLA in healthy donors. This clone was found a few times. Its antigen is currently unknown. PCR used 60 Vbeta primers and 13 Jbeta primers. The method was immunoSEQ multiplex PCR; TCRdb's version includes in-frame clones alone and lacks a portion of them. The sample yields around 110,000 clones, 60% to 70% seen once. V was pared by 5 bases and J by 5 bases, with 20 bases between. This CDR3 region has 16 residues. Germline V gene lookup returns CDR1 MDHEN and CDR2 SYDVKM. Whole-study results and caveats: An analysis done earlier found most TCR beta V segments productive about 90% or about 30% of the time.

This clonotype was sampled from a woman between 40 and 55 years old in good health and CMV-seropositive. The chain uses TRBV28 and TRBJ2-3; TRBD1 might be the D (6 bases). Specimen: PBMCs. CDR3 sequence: CASSPGQTIRGDTQYF. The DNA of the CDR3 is TGTGCCAGCAGTCCTGGACAGACAATACGGGGAGATACGCAGTATTTT.